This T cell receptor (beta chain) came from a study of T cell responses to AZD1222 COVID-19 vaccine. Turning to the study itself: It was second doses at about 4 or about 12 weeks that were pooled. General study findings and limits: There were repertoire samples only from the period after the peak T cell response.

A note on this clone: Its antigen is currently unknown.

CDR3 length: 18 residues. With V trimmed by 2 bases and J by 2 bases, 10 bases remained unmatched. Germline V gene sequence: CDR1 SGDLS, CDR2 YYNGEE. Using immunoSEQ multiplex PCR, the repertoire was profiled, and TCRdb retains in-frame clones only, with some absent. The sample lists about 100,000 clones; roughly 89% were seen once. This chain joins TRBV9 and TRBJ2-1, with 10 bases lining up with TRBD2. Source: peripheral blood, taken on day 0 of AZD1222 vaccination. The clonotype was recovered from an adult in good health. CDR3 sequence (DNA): TGTGCCAGCAGCGTCACCTGGACTAGCGGAGGGACCTACAATGAGCAGTTCTTC. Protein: CASSVTWTSGGTYNEQFF.